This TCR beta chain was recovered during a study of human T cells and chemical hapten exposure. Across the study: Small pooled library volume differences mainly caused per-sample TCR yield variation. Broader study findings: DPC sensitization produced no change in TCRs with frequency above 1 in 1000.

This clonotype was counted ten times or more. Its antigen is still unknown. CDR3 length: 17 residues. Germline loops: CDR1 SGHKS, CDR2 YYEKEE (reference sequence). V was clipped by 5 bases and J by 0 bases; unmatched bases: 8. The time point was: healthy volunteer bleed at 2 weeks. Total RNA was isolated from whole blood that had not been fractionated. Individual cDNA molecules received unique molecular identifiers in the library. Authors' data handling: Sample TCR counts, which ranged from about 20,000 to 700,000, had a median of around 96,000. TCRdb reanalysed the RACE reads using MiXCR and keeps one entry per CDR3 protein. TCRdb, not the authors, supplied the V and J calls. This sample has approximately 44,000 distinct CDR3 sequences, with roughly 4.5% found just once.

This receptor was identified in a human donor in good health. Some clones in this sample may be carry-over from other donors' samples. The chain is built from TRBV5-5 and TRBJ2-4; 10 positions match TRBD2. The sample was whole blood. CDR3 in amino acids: CASRAGLADLAKNIQYF. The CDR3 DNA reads TGTGCCAGCAGAGCCGGACTAGCGGACCTAGCCAAAAACATTCAGTACTTC.